The entry below describes one TCR beta chain. Its target is not known. CDR1 GTSNPN and CDR2 SVGIG come from the germline V gene (reference sequence). Deletions cut 0 bases from V and 5 bases from J, with 13 bases between. The CDR3 runs to 14 residues. Primers: 60 Vbeta forward and 13 Jbeta reverse. Clones were sequenced by immunoSEQ multiplex PCR, and TCRdb holds only the in-frame ones, with some missing. The data contain under 200,000 clones, roughly four fifths of them singletons. The data were taken from a study of cytomegalovirus exposure and HLA in healthy donors. Regarding the study as a whole: About 87% or about 30% of the time was how often most TCR beta V segments were productive, according to an earlier analysis. Many donors shared some public TCRs, even though most TCR sequences were rare.

The chain couples TRBV30 to TRBJ2-5; weak D call: TRBD2 (5 bases). This receptor was identified in a male donor in good health and CMV-seropositive. The sequencing input was PBMCs. The CDR3 region has the DNA TGTGCCTGGAGTGTACAGAGTTCGGGGGAGACCCAGTACTTC. It specifies CAWSVQSSGETQYF.